This T cell receptor (beta chain) was recorded in a study of T cell repertoires in cytomegalovirus infection (dated by TCRdb to the late 2010s). About the study as a whole: Donor HLA type was relevant to the analysis, as public TCR beta signatures indicated carriage of CMV infection together with the matching HLA type.

The CDR3 runs 14 amino acids, cysteine and phenylalanine included. Kept here is only the CDR3 DNA, which spans 42 bases and is read in frame from base 1. The germline V end is reduced by 5 bases and the J end by 8 bases; junction bases left unmatched: 11. CDR1 and CDR2 were assigned from the germline V gene as MNHEY and SVGAGI. Only a few counts were recorded for this clonotype. Its antigen target is currently unknown. No base-level quality is on record; no much larger clone is a single base apart. These reads were obtained on an Illumina HiSeq 1500. The public reads were reprocessed in TCRdb via fastp at Q25 and MiXCR, keeping in-frame beta chains. Rows with a matching CDR3 protein are joined into one entry that keeps the most common DNA and genes. Counted in this sample were around 530,000 distinct CDR3 sequences; more than 25% of them appeared once. Under 15% of the sample rests with the top ten.

Results the study describes overall, beyond this receptor: In both this cohort and an independent cohort of a few hundred donors, the cumulative frequency of public TCR beta family members distinguished carriers of CMV infection plus the relevant HLA type. The ex vivo response was dominated by HLA-C-restricted CMV-specific TCR beta clonotypes, and the single most frequent clonotype in two of eight donors was supplied by these HLA-C-restricted clonotypes.

The source is a human donor in good health (CMV status not recorded). Some clones in this sample may be carry-over from other donors' samples. The sequenced sample consisted of PBMCs. The rearrangement joined TRBV6-5 to TRBJ1-2; TRBD1 lines up with 7 middle nucleotides. The DNA sequence is given as TGTGCCAGCAGTCTTACAAAGACAGGGTCGGGCTACACCTTC. It translates to CASSLTKTGSGYTF.